This is a list of T cell receptor beta chains from one sample in a study of shared clonotypes between healthy human individuals. Clones were sequenced by immunoSEQ multiplex PCR, and TCRdb holds only the in-frame ones, with some missing. The sample carries nearly 1 million clones, more than 75% recorded once. Specimen: memory CD4+ T cells sorted from blood. Source of these receptors: a man aged 18 to 30 in good health. Each CDR3 is given with its conserved first and last residue. A D gene is named only where the DNA matches it firmly. Some rows have no size entry. The others give once, few or many, or a class for an expanded clone.

J gene	V gene	clone size	D gene	CDR3 DNA	CDR3 protein
TRBJ2-7	TRBV6-1	.	TRBD1	TGTGCCAGCAGGACGGGACAGTCACCCTCCTACGAGCAGTACTTC	CASRTGQSPSYEQYF
TRBJ2-4	TRBV18	.	.	TGTGCCAGCTCACCACCAGGACAGAACATTCAGTACTTC	CASSPPGQNIQYF
TRBJ2-7	TRBV7-2	.	.	TGTGCCAGCAGCTTAGGCGGGGCGACACACGAGCAGTACTTC	CASSLGGATHEQYF
TRBJ1-3	TRBV6-6	few	.	TGTGCCAGCAGTGAGAGTGGAAACACCATATATTTT	CASSESGNTIYF
TRBJ2-1	TRBV5-1	.	.	TGCGCCAGCAGCTTGGATACGGGGACCTACAATGAGCAGTTCTTC	CASSLDTGTYNEQFF
TRBJ2-7	TRBV6-5	.	.	TGTGCCAGCAGTTACTCGTTATGGGGGGGCAACGAGCAGTACTTC	CASSYSLWGGNEQYF
TRBJ2-1	TRBV25-1	.	TRBD2	TGTGCCAGCAGTGATTGGCTAGCGGGAGGGAACAATGAGCAGTTCTTC	CASSDWLAGGNNEQFF
TRBJ2-7	TRBV5-1	.	TRBD1	TGCGCCAGCAGCTCAGGGGGCGCGGGCAACGAGCAGTACTTC	CASSSGGAGNEQYF
TRBJ1-3	TRBV18	once	.	TGTGCCAGCTCACCGGCGAGGGGGGGCTCTGGAAACACCATATATTTT	CASSPARGGSGNTIYF
TRBJ2-3	TRBV19	.	TRBD1	TGTGCCAGTAGACTCGGACAGGGGGCTAATACGCAGTATTTT	CASRLGQGANTQYF
TRBJ1-2	TRBV6-5	.	.	TGTGCCAGCAGTCGCCTGGGAACGACTCCCTATGGCTACACCTTC	CASSRLGTTPYGYTF